One sample yielded the 18 T cell receptor beta chains listed below, sequenced in a study of cytomegalovirus exposure and HLA in healthy donors listed by TCRdb under 2017. Library preparation was by the immunoSEQ multiplex PCR assay. For the multiplex PCR, a mixture combining 60 forward primers for TCR Vbeta segments and 13 reverse primers for TCR Jbeta segments was used. TCRdb took this table from immuneACCESS and kept in-frame rearrangements with V and J called. Such tables lack part of the clones; where checked against another copy, unresolved V genes explain under half of the gap, and the rest is unexplained. Within this sample are roughly 150,000 clones, with around four fifths of them counted one time only. More than 2% of the sample comes from the top ten. The sample comprised PBMCs. These receptors all stem from a boy younger than 10 in good health and CMV-seronegative.

V and J are TRBV11-2 and TRBJ2-1; 8 bases are a match to TRBD1. The CDR3 spans 16 residues. Per the germline V gene, CDR1 is SGHAT and CDR2 is FQNNGV. The V segment lost 5 bases and the J segment 1 base; nucleotides outside the gene matches: 7. CDR3 loop: CASSAQQGGSYNEQFF. The DNA for the CDR3 is TGTGCCAGCAGCGCTCAACAGGGGGGATCCTACAATGAGCAGTTCTTC.

The sample holds one count of this clone. V is TRBV30 and J is TRBJ1-2; D ambiguous. The CDR3 spans 14 residues. V was shortened by 2 bases and J by 2 bases, with 12 bases between the two germline ends. Germline CDR1 reads GTSNPN; CDR2 reads SVGIG (reference sequence). The CDR3 region has the DNA TGTGCCTGGAGTACGGACTGGGAGAACTATGGCTACACCTTC. It specifies CAWSTDWENYGYTF.

Only a few counts were recorded for this clone. Here the CDR3 DNA reads TGTGCCACCAGCAGAGCTAGCGGGAGGCCACAAGAGACCCAGTACTTC. It encodes CATSRASGRPQETQYF. This chain joins TRBV15 and TRBJ2-5; 11 bases fit TRBD2. V lost 1 base to trimming and J lost 2 bases; unmatched junction nucleotides: 3. The CDR3 extends over 16 amino acids. Per germline, CDR1 LNHNV and CDR2 YYDKDF (reference sequence).

The chain employs TRBV9 and TRBJ1-2, with D uncertain. Trimming stripped 4 bases from V and 5 bases from J, with 9 bases between. This CDR3 is 12 amino acids long. Germline V gene sequence: CDR1 SGDLS, CDR2 YYNGEE. The DNA for the CDR3 is TGTGCCAGCAGCCCACAGCGGTATGGCTACACCTTC. Its translation: CASSPQRYGYTF.

The chain recombines TRBV2 with TRBJ2-5; the D gene is possibly TRBD1 (5 bases). The CDR3 extends over 14 amino acids. The germline CDR1 and CDR2 sequences are SNHLY and FYNNEI. V was pared by 1 base and J by 9 bases, with 15 bases between. The CDR3 sequence is CASSEVRGERPQYF. The CDR3 nucleotides are TGTGCCAGCAGTGAAGTAAGGGGCGAGAGGCCCCAGTACTTC.

The gene calls are TRBV5-1 and TRBJ2-3, with TRBD1 matching over 8 bases. V dropped 3 bases and J dropped 3; count of bases not matched to a gene: 12. The CDR3 runs 17 residues. Germline lookup yields CDR1 SGHRS and CDR2 YFSETQ. For the CDR3, the DNA is TGCGCCAGCAGCTCACAGACTATAACAGGGGGAACAGATACGCAGTATTTT. This codes for CASSSQTITGGTDTQYF.

The J gene is TRBJ2-7, the V gene TRBV5-4; 9 positions match TRBD2. The V and J ends lost 0 bases and 7 bases, in that order; junction bases with no gene match: 8. The CDR3 length is 15 residues. The germline CDR1 and CDR2 sequences are SGHNT and YYREEE (reference sequence). CDR3 region: CASSLEGGRAREQYF. CDR3 nucleotide sequence: TGTGCCAGCAGCTTGGAGGGCGGGAGGGCGCGGGAGCAGTACTTC.

This chain links TRBV7-9 with TRBJ2-1; the match to TRBD1 covers 8 bases. V gave up 2 bases and J gave up 8 bases; unmatched junction bases: 11. The CDR3 runs 16 residues. The V gene's germline CDR1 is SEHNR and CDR2 FQNEAQ (reference sequence). The CDR3 reads CASSLTTGGPRDEQFF. The CDR3 region has the DNA TGTGCCAGCAGCTTAACAACAGGGGGACCCCGGGATGAGCAGTTCTTC.

The chain recombines TRBV10-2 with TRBJ2-7; 7 bases are a match to TRBD1. In germline, CDR1 is WSHSY, CDR2 SAAADI. Germline trimming cut 6 bases from V and 3 bases from J; bases unmatched to any gene: 5. The CDR3 extends over 13 amino acids. CDR3 in amino acids: CASRRDSIYEQYF. The CDR3 DNA reads as TGCGCCAGCAGGAGGGACAGTATCTACGAGCAGTACTTC.

V usage is TRBV30 and J usage is TRBJ1-2; no clear D gene. Germline lookup yields CDR1 GTSNPN and CDR2 SVGIG (reference sequence). V gave up 0 bases and J gave up 7 bases, with 18 bases separating them. The CDR3 is 15 residues long. In nucleotides, the CDR3 is TGTGCCTGGAGTGTACGATCAAAGTGGGCCCCTGGCTACACCTTC. This translates into CAWSVRSKWAPGYTF. Full variable domain (missing parts from reference TRBV30 and TRBJ1-2): SQTIHQWPATLVQPVGSPLSLECTVEGTSNPNLYWYRQAAGRGLQLLFYSVGIGQISSEVPQNLSASRPQDRQFILSSKKLLLSDSGFYLCAWSVRSKWAPGYTFGSGTRLTVV.

The DNA for the CDR3 is TGTGCCAGCAGCGTAGGCGCGACAGGGAAGACACAGTACTTC. The encoded protein is CASSVGATGKTQYF. The chain recombines TRBV9 with TRBJ2-7, with 7 bases fitting TRBD1. Germline V lookup: CDR1 SGDLS, CDR2 YYNGEE. Trimming at V came to 0 bases and at J to 10 bases, leaving 10 bases not matched to a gene. CDR3 size: 14 residues.

This clone was picked up a small number of times. This chain joins TRBV4-3 and TRBJ1-5; D remains ambiguous. V gave up 0 bases and J gave up 0 bases, with 9 bases separating them. CDR1 and CDR2 from the germline V gene are LGHNA and YSLEER. This CDR3 is 16 amino acids long. CDR3 coding DNA: TGCGCCAGCAGCCAAGATTTAGATTATAGCAATCAGCCCCAGCATTTT. This translates into CASSQDLDYSNQPQHF.

The chain is built from TRBV29-1 and TRBJ1-1, with a weak D call TRBD1 (6 bases). V was cut by 2 bases and J by 1 base, with 17 bases left in between. The CDR3 runs 16 residues. The germline CDR1 and CDR2 sequences are SQVTM and ANQGSEA. This chain's CDR3 is CSVEFWPGHTNTEAFF. The CDR3, as DNA: TGCAGCGTTGAATTCTGGCCGGGACACACGAACACTGAAGCTTTCTTT. Supplemented by reference TRBV29-1 and TRBJ1-1, the full variable domain reads SAVISQKPSRDICQRGTSLTIQCQVDSQVTMMFWYRQQPGQSLTLIATANQGSEATYESGFVIDKFPISRPNLTFSTLTVSNMSPEDSSIYLCSVEFWPGHTNTEAFFGQGTRLTVV.

CDR3 DNA sequence: TGTGCCAGCAGCTCAAGCAGGGTATCGAGCTACGAGCAGTACTTC. Translation gives CASSSSRVSSYEQYF. The rearrangement joins TRBV7-9 to TRBJ2-5, with D possibly being TRBD1 (5 bases). The end of the DNA aligns better with TRBJ2-7, so the J call may be wrong. This CDR3 has 15 residues. Germline CDR1 is SEHNR and CDR2 is FQNEAQ (reference sequence).

V is TRBV6-5 and J is TRBJ2-1; the match to TRBD1 covers 7 bases. The V gene's germline CDR1 is MNHEY and CDR2 SVGAGI. J gave up 7 bases and V 2 bases, and 11 bases lay outside the gene matches. This CDR3 comprises 16 residues. CDR3: CASSYGQELYVNEQFF. The CDR3 DNA sequence: TGTGCCAGCAGTTACGGACAGGAATTATATGTTAATGAGCAGTTCTTC.

This rearrangement joins TRBV7-2 to TRBJ2-1; 8 positions match TRBD1. The germline V gene has CDR1 SGHTA and CDR2 FQGNSA. This CDR3 is 13 amino acids long. The V segment lost 1 base and the J segment 9 bases; nucleotides outside the gene matches: 2. CDR3 amino acids: CASSLGQGTEQFF. The CDR3 nucleotides read TGTGCCAGCAGCTTAGGACAGGGGACTGAGCAGTTCTTC.

Turning to this clone: Likely a read error: the CDR3 ends without its conserved phenylalanine or tryptophan. V gene TRBV5-5 combines with J gene TRBJ1-2, with 11 bases aligning to TRBD1. Germline V gene sequence: CDR1 SGHKS, CDR2 YYEKEE (reference sequence). Losses at the gene ends were 4 bases for V and 4 bases for J; bases not matched to a gene: 6. The CDR3 contains 15 residues. CDR3 sequence (DNA): TGTGCCAGCAGCATAGGACAGGGGGCTGGCTATGGCTACACCCTC. It is translated as CASSIGQGAGYGYTL.

J is TRBJ2-5 and V is TRBV11-2, with 7 bases fitting TRBD1. V shed 6 bases and J 5 bases; nucleotides not matched to a gene: 9. This CDR3 contains 14 residues. Germline CDR1 reads SGHAT; CDR2 reads FQNNGV. The DNA for the CDR3 is TGTGCCAGCAGTCAAAGACAGGGCGGGGAGACCCAGTACTTC. Encoded protein: CASSQRQGGETQYF. Looking up the rest from reference TRBV11-2 and TRBJ2-5 gives the full variable domain: EAGVAQSPRYKIIEKRQSVAFWCNPISGHATLYWYQQILGQGPKLLIQFQNNGVVDDSQLPKDRFSAERLKGVDSTLKIQPAKLEDSAVYLCASSQRQGGETQYFGPGTRLLVL.